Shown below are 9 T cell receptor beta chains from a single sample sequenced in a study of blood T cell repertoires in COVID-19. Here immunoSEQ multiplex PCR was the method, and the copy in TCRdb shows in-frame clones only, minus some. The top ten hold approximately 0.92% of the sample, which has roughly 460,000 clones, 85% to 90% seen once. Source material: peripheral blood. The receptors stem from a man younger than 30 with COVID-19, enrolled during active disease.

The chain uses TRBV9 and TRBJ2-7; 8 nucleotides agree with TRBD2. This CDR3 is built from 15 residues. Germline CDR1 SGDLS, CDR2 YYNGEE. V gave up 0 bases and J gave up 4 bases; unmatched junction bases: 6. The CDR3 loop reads CASSVAAGGPYEQYF. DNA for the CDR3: TGTGCCAGCAGCGTAGCCGCGGGAGGTCCGTACGAGCAGTACTTC.

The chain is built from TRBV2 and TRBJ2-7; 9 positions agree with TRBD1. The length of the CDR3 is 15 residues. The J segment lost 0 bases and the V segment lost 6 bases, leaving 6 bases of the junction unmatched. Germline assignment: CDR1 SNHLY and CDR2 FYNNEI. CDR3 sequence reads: CASSVQGATSYEQYF. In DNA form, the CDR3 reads TGTGCCAGCAGCGTACAGGGGGCAACCTCCTACGAGCAGTACTTC. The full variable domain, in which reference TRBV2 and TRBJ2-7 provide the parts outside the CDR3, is EPEVTQTPSHQVTQMGQEVILRCVPISNHLYFYWYRQILGQKVEFLVSFYNNEISEKSEIFDDQFSVERPDGSNFTLKIRSTKLEDSAMYFCASSVQGATSYEQYFGPGTRLTVT.

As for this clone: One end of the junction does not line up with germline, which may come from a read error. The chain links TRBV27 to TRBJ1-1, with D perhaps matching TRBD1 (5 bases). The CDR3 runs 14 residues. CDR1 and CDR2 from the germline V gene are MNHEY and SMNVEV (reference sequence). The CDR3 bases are TGTGCCAGCAGTTTATCCAGGACACACACTCAAGCTTTCTTT. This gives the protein CASSLSRTHTQAFF.

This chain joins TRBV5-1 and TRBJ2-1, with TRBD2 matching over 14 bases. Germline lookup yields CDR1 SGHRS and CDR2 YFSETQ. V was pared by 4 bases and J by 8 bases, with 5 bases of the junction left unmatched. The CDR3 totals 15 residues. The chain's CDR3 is CASSPGLAGEYEQFF. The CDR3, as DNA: TGCGCCAGCAGCCCGGGACTAGCGGGGGAATATGAGCAGTTCTTC.

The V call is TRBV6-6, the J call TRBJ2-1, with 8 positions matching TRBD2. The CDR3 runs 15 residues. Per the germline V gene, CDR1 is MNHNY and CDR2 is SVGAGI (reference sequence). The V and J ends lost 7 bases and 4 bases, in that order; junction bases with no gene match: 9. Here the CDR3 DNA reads TGTGCCAGCACCACCGGGACTAGTGGTTACAATGAGCAGTTCTTC. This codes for CASTTGTSGYNEQFF.

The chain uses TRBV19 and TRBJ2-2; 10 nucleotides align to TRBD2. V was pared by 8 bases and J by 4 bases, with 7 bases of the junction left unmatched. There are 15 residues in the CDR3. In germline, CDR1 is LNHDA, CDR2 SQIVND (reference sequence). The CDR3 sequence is CASRERGGFTGELFF. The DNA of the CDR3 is TGTGCCAGTCGCGAGCGGGGGGGCTTCACCGGGGAGCTGTTTTTT.

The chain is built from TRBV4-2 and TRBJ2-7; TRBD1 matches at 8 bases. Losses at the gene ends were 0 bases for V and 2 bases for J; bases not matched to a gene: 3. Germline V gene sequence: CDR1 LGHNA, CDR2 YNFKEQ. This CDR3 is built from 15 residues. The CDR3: CASSQDTGGPYEQYF. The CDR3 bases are TGTGCCAGCAGCCAAGATACAGGGGGGCCCTACGAGCAGTACTTC.

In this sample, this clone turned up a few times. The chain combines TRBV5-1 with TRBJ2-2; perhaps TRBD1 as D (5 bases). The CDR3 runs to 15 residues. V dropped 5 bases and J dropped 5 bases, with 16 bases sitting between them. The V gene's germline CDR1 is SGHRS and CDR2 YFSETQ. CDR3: CASRPARVGTGELFF. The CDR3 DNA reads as TGCGCCAGCAGGCCGGCCAGGGTTGGTACCGGGGAGCTGTTTTTT.

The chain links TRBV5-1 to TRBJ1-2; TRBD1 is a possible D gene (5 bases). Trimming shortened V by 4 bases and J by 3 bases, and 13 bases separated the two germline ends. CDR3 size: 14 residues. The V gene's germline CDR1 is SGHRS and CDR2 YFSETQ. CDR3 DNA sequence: TGCGCCAGCAGCAGCGCGGGGCTCGACTATGGCTACACCTTC. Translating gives CASSSAGLDYGYTF.